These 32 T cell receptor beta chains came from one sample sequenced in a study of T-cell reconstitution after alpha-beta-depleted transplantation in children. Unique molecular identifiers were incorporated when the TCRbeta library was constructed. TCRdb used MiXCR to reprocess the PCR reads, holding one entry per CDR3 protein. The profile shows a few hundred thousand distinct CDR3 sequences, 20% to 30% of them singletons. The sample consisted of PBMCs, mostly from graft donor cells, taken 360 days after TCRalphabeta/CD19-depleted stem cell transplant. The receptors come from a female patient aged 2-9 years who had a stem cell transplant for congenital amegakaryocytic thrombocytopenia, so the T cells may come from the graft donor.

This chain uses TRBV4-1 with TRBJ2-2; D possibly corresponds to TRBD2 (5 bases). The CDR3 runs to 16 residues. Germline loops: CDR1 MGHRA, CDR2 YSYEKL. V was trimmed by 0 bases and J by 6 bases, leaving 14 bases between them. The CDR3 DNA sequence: TGCGCCAGCAGCCAAGATCAAGGAGCGGTAGCCGGGGAGCTGTTTTTT. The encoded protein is CASSQDQGAVAGELFF.

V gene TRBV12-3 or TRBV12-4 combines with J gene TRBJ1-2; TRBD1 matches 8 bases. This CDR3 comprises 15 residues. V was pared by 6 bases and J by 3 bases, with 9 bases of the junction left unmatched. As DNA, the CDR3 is TGTGCCAGCAGAGGGACAGGTGAACCCTACTATGGCTACACCTTC. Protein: CASRGTGEPYYGYTF.

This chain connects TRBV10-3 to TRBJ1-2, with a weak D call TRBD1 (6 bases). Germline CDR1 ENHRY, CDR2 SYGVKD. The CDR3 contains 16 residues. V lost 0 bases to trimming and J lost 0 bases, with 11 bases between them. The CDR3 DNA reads TGTGCCATCAGTGAGTCGGGGACATTCGCTAACTATGGCTACACCTTC. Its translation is CAISESGTFANYGYTF.

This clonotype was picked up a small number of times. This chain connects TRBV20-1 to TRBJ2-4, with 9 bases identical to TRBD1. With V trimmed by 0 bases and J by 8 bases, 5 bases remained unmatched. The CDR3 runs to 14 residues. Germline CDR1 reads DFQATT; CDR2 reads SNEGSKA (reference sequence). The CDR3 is CSARDWGQGYIQYF. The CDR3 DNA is TGCAGTGCTAGAGATTGGGGACAGGGTTACATTCAGTACTTC.

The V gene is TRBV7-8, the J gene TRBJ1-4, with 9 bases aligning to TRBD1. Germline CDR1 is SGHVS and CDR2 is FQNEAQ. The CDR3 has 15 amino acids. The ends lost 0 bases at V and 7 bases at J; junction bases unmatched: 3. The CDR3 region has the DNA TGTGCCAGCAGCTTAGCAACAGGGGGCAGTGAAAAACTGTTTTTT. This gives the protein CASSLATGGSEKLFF. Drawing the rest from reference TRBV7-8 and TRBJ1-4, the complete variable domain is GAGVSQSPRYKVAKRGQDVALRCDPISGHVSLFWYQQALGQGPEFLTYFQNEAQLDKSGLPSDRFFAERPEGSVSTLKIQRTQQEDSAVYLCASSLATGGSEKLFFGSGTQLSVL.

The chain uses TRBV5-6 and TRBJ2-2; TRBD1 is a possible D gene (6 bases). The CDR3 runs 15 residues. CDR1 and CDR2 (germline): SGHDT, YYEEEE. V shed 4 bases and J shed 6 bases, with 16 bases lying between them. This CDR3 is CASSPNSGAAGELFF. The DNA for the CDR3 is TGTGCCAGCAGCCCCAATTCAGGGGCCGCCGGGGAGCTGTTTTTT.

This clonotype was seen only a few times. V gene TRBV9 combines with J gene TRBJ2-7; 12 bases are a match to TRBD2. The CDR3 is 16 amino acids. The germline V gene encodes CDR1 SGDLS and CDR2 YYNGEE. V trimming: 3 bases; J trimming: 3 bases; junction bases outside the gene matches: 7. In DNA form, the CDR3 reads TGTGCCAGCAGCGCCGGGACTAGCGGGCTCATCTACGAGCAGTACTTC. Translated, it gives CASSAGTSGLIYEQYF.

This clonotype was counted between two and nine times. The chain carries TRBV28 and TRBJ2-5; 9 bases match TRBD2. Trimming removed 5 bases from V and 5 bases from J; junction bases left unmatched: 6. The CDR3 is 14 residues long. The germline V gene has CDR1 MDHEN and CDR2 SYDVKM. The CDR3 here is CASSLGLAVETQYF. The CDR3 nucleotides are TGTGCCAGCAGTCTGGGACTAGCTGTGGAGACCCAGTACTTC.

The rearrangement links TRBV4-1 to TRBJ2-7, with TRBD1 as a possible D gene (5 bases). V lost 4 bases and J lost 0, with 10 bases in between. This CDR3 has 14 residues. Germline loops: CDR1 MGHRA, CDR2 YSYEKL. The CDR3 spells CASSPSGYSYEQYF. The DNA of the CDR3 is TGCGCCAGCAGCCCCTCAGGGTACTCCTACGAGCAGTACTTC.

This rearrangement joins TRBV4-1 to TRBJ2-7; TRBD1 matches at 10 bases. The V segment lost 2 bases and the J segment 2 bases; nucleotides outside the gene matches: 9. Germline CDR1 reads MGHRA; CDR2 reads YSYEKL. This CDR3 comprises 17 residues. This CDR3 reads CASSQQGGQGSPYEQYF. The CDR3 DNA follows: TGCGCCAGCAGCCAACAAGGGGGACAGGGGTCACCCTACGAGCAGTACTTC.

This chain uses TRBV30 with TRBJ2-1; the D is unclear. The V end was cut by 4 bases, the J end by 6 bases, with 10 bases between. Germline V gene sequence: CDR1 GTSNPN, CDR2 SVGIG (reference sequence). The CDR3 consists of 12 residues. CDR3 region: CAWKREFNEQFF. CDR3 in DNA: TGTGCCTGGAAGAGAGAGTTCAATGAGCAGTTCTTC.

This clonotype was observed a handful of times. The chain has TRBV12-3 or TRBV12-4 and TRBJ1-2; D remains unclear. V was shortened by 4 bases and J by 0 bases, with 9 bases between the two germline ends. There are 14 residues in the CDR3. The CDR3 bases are TGTGCCAGCAGTTCTTCAGCCACTAACTATGGCTACACCTTC. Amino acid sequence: CASSSSATNYGYTF.

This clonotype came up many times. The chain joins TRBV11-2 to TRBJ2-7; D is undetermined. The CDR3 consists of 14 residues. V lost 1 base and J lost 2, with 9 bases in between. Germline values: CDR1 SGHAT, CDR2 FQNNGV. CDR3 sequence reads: CASSLGAGPYEQYF. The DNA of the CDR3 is TGTGCCAGCAGCTTAGGAGCAGGCCCCTACGAGCAGTACTTC.

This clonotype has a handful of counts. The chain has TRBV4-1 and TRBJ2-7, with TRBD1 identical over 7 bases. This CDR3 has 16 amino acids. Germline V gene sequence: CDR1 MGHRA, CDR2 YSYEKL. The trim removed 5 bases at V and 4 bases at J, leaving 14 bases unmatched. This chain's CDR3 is CASSGQVVSESYEQYF. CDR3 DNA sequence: TGCGCCAGCAGCGGACAGGTAGTGAGTGAGTCGTACGAGCAGTACTTC.

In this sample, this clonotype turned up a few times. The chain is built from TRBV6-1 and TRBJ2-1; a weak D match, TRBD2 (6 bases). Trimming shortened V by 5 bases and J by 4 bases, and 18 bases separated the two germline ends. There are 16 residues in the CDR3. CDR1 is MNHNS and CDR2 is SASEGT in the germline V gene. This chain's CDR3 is CASSRNFGGPYNEQFF. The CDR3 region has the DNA TGTGCCAGCAGTCGAAACTTCGGGGGACCTTACAATGAGCAGTTCTTC.

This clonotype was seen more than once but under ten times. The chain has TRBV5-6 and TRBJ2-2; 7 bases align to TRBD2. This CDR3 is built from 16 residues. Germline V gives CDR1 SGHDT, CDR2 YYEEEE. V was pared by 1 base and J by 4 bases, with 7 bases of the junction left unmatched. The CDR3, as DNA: TGTGCCAGCAGCTTGTTCCAAGGCGGGAGCACCGGGGAGCTGTTTTTT. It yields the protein CASSLFQGGSTGELFF. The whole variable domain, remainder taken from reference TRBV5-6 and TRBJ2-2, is DAGVTQSPTHLIKTRGQQVTLRCSPKSGHDTVSWYQQALGQGPQFIFQYYEEEERQRGNFPDRFSGHQFPNYSSELNVNALLLGDSALYLCASSLFQGGSTGELFFGEGSRLTVL.

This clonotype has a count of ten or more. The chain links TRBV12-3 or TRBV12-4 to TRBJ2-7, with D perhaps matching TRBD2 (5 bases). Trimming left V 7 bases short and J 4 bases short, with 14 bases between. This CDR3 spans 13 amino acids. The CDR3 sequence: CASKGLGSYEQYF. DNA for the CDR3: TGTGCCAGCAAAGGGCTAGGGAGTTACGAGCAGTACTTC.

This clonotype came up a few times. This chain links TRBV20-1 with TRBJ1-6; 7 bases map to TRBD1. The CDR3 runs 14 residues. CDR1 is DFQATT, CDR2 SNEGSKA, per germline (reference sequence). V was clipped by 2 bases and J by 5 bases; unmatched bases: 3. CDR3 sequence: CSARPGQNNSPLHF. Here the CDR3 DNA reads TGCAGTGCTAGACCGGGACAGAATAATTCACCCCTCCACTTT.

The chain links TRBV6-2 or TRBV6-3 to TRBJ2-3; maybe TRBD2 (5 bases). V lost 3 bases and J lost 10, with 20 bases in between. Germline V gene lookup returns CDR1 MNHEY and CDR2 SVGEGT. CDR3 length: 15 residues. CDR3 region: CASSYISGIPLSQYF. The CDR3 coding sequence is TGTGCCAGCAGTTATATATCCGGGATACCACTTTCGCAGTATTTT.

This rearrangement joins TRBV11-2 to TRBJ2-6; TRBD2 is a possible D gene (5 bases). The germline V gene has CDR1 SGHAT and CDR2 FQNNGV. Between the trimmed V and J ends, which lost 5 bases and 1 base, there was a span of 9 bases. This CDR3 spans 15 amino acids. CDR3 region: CASSRERSGANVLTF. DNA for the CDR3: TGTGCCAGCAGCCGAGAGCGGTCTGGGGCCAACGTCCTGACTTTC.

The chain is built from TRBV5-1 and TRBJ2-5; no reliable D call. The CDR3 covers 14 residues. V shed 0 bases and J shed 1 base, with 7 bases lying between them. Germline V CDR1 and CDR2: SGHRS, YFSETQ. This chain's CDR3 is CASSLVRLQETQYF. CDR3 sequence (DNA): TGCGCCAGCAGCTTGGTTCGCCTCCAAGAGACCCAGTACTTC.

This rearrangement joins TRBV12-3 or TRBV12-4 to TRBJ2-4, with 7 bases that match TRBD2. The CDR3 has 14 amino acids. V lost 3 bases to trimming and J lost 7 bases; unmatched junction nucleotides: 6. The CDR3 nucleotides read TGTGCCAGCAGTTTTCGCGGGAGTTGGAACATTCAGTACTTC. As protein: CASSFRGSWNIQYF.

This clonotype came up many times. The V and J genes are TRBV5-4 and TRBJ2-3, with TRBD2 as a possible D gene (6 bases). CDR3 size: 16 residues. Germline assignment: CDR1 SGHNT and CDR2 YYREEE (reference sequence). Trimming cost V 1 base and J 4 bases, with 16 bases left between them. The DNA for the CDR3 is TGTGCCAGCAGCTTGTTATCGGGAGTATCGGCAGATACGCAGTATTTT. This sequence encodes CASSLLSGVSADTQYF.

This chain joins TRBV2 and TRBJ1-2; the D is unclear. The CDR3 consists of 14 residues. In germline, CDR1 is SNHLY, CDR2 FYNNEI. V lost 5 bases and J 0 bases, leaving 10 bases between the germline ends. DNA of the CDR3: TGTGCCAGCAGTCGAACCTCTCCTAACTATGGCTACACCTTC. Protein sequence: CASSRTSPNYGYTF.

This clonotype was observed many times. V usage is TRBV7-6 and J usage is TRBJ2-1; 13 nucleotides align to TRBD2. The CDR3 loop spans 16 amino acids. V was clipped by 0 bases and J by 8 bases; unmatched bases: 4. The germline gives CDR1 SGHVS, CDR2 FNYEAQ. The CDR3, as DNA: TGTGCCAGCAGCTTAGCCTCGGGACTAGCGGGATATGAGCAGTTCTTC. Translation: CASSLASGLAGYEQFF.

Written as DNA, the CDR3 is TGCAGTGCTCGACGGGAGGATCAGCCCCAGCATTTT. This encodes CSARREDQPQHF. V gene TRBV20-1 combines with J gene TRBJ1-5; D is uncertain. Germline-derived CDR1 and CDR2 are DFQATT and SNEGSKA (reference sequence). V was pared by 5 bases and J by 5 bases, with 10 bases between. The CDR3 runs to 12 residues.

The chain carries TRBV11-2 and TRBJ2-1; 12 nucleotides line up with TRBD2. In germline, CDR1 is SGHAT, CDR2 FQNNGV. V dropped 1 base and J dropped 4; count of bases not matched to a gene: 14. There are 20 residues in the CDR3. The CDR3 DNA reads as TGTGCCAGCAGCTTAGGCCCCCTGGCTAGCGGGAGGGCCAGGTACAATGAGCAGTTCTTC. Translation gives CASSLGPLASGRARYNEQFF.

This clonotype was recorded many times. CDR3 sequence reads: CASSTDFYEQYF. Written as DNA, the CDR3 is TGTGCCAGCAGTACGGACTTCTACGAGCAGTACTTC. The chain is built from TRBV12-3 or TRBV12-4 and TRBJ2-7; maybe TRBD2 (5 bases). Trimming stripped 5 bases from V and 3 bases from J, with 8 bases between. The CDR3 runs 12 residues.

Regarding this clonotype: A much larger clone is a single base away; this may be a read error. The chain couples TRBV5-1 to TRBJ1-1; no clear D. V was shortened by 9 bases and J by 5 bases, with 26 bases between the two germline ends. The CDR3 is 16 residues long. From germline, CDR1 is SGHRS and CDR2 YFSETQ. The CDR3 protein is CAMTPISRVAGTEAFF. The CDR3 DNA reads TGCGCCATGACACCAATCTCAAGGGTTGCGGGAACTGAAGCTTTCTTT.

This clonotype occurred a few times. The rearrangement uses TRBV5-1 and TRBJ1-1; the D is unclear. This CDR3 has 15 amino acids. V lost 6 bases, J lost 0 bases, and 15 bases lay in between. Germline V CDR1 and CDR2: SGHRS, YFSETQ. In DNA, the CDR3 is TGCGCCAGCAATCCCGGCCCGGGATTGAACACTGAAGCTTTCTTT. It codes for CASNPGPGLNTEAFF.

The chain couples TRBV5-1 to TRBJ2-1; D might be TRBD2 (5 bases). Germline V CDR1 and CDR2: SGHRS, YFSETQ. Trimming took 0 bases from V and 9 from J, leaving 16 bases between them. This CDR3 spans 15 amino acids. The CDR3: CASSLDQTLVPEQFF. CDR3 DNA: TGCGCCAGCAGCTTGGACCAAACACTAGTCCCTGAGCAGTTCTTC.

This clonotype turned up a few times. CDR3 sequence reads: CASSLGWGNGYTF. CDR3 nucleotides: TGTGCCAGCAGTTTAGGTTGGGGAAATGGCTACACCTTC. The chain uses TRBV12-3 or TRBV12-4 and TRBJ1-2; the D is unclear. CDR3 size: 13 residues. V gave up 1 base and J gave up 6 bases, with 9 bases separating them.